Presented here are 30 T cell receptor beta chains from one specimen sequenced in a study of regulatory T cells in long-lasting Graves disease. Time point reported: persistent/refractory GD, antithyroid drugs over 5 years with positive TRAb. The TCR library used RNA extracted from PBMCs. Construction of TCR beta libraries relied on iRepertoire HTBI primers and on Arm-PCR targeting CDR3 regions. Using its own MiXCR run on the multiplex PCR reads, TCRdb lists one record per CDR3 protein. Of 430,000 or so distinct CDR3 sequences in the sample, 21% are singletons; the top ten hold more than 13%. Sample: peripheral blood mononuclear cells (PBMCs), taken when the disease was refractory, from a patient treated with antithyroid drugs. The receptor set was obtained from a female donor with Graves disease.

This clonotype occurred many times. This chain joins TRBV6-1 and TRBJ1-5, with a tentative D call TRBD1 (6 bases). The germline CDR1 and CDR2 sequences are MNHNS and SASEGT. Trimming stripped 8 bases from V and 5 bases from J, with 10 bases between. The CDR3 contains 12 residues. The CDR3 loop is CASGDTHQPQHF. The CDR3 coding sequence is TGTGCCAGCGGGGACACCCATCAGCCCCAGCATTTT.

The sample holds many counts of this clonotype. The chain employs TRBV3-1 and TRBJ1-1, with TRBD1 matching over 7 bases. The trim removed 4 bases at V and 7 bases at J, leaving 6 bases unmatched. CDR1 LGHDT and CDR2 YNNKEL come from the germline V gene (reference sequence). The CDR3 length is 13 residues. The CDR3 DNA follows: TGTGCCAGCAGCCTACAGGGGACTGGTGAAGCTTTCTTT. Amino acid sequence: CASSLQGTGEAFF.

The sample holds many counts of this clonotype. The rearrangement joins TRBV2 to TRBJ2-7; possible D gene TRBD1, 5 bases. The CDR3 runs to 15 residues. Germline V lookup: CDR1 SNHLY, CDR2 FYNNEI. V was pared by 6 bases and J by 1 base, with 16 bases between. Here the CDR3 DNA reads TGTGCCAGCAGCGGAGACAGCCCTTTTTCCTACGAGCAGTACTTC. This translates into CASSGDSPFSYEQYF.

This clonotype has a single count. The chain couples TRBV9 to TRBJ1-5, with D possibly matching TRBD1 (5 bases). Germline-derived CDR1 and CDR2 are SGDLS and YYNGEE. This CDR3 region has 15 residues. V was shortened by 3 bases and J by 1 base, with 11 bases between the two germline ends. CDR3 amino acids: CASSAGPGSNQPQHF. For the CDR3, the DNA is TGTGCCAGCAGCGCGGGACCAGGCAGCAATCAGCCCCAGCATTTT.

The chain combines TRBV3-1 with TRBJ1-2, with D unresolved. The CDR3 contains 15 residues. The V gene's germline CDR1 is LGHDT and CDR2 YNNKEL (reference sequence). V was trimmed by 4 bases and J by 2 bases, leaving 14 bases between them. The CDR3 DNA reads TGTGCCAGCAGCCGCAATGGGCAGGAGAACTATGGCTACACCTTC. This translates into CASSRNGQENYGYTF.

The chain couples TRBV28 to TRBJ2-3, with a weak D call TRBD2 (6 bases). Germline assignment: CDR1 MDHEN and CDR2 SYDVKM. Trimming pared 6 bases from V and 4 bases from J, leaving 26 bases between. The CDR3 contains 18 residues. CDR3 DNA: TGTGCCAGCAGGCCAACGGGAGAACGAGGCGCTTCCGCAGATACGCAGTATTTT. It yields the protein CASRPTGERGASADTQYF.

The chain couples TRBV14 to TRBJ2-5; TRBD1 might be the D (5 bases). Deletions cut 5 bases from V and 4 bases from J, with 11 bases between. The CDR3 has 13 amino acids. CDR1 is SGHDN, CDR2 FVKESK, per germline. Here the CDR3 reads CASSASGLETQYF. Written as DNA, the CDR3 is TGTGCCAGCAGCGCGTCAGGGTTAGAGACCCAGTACTTC.

The chain uses TRBV29-1 and TRBJ1-1; D is possibly TRBD1 (6 bases). This CDR3 region has 12 residues. With 7 bases removed from V and 4 bases from J, the gap between germline ends came to 13 bases. Per germline, CDR1 SQVTM and CDR2 ANQGSEA. The CDR3 sequence is CSGCCRGTEAFF. CDR3 coding DNA: TGCAGCGGTTGCTGCAGGGGCACTGAAGCTTTCTTT. The variable domain in full, completed from reference TRBV29-1 and TRBJ1-1, reads SAVISQKPSRDICQRGTSLTIQCQVDSQVTMMFWYRQQPGQSLTLIATANQGSEATYESGFVIDKFPISRPNLTFSTLTVSNMSPEDSSIYLCSGCCRGTEAFFGQGTRLTVV.

The rearrangement uses TRBV7-9 and TRBJ1-2; possible D gene TRBD1, 5 bases. The germline V gene encodes CDR1 SEHNR and CDR2 FQNEAQ (reference sequence). The CDR3 extends over 14 amino acids. Trimming took off 5 bases at V and 6 bases at J, with 16 bases between the two ends. CDR3 coding DNA: TGTGCCAGCAGCCTCGCGAGCAGGGAGAATGGCTACACCTTC. Translating gives CASSLASRENGYTF.

This clonotype was counted at least ten times. The chain combines TRBV28 with TRBJ1-1; D is ambiguous. CDR3 length equals 14 residues. CDR1 is MDHEN, CDR2 SYDVKM, per germline. V was clipped by 3 bases and J by 0 bases, with 8 bases between them. In nucleotides, the CDR3 is TGTGCCAGCAGTTTCAGACCCCTGAACACTGAAGCTTTCTTT. As protein: CASSFRPLNTEAFF.

The genes are TRBV27 and TRBJ2-7, with a tentative D call TRBD1 (6 bases). V lost 3 bases to trimming and J lost 5 bases, with 14 bases between them. The CDR3 contains 14 residues. Germline CDR1 MNHEY, CDR2 SMNVEV (reference sequence). In DNA form, the CDR3 reads TGTGCCAGCAGTTTCCTTGGGCGACAGGACGAGCAGTACTTC. Translation: CASSFLGRQDEQYF.

This clonotype was seen many times. It may be a read error: a sequence one base away is much more abundant. V and J are TRBV27 and TRBJ2-7; D is perhaps TRBD1 (5 bases). The CDR3 loop spans 13 amino acids. V was pared by 3 bases and J by 3 bases, with 9 bases between. Per the germline V gene, CDR1 is MNHEY and CDR2 is SMNVEV (reference sequence). CDR3 nucleotide sequence: TGTGCCAGCAGTTTGAGCAGGGTCTACGAGCAGTACTTC. As protein: CASSLSRVYEQYF.

About this clonotype: The junction departs from the called germline gene at one end, perhaps through a read error. Here the CDR3 DNA reads TGTGCCAGCAGTTCTAGCGGGGGATACTCCTACGAGCGGTACTTC. Protein product: CASSSSGGYSYERYF. The chain is built from TRBV6-5 and TRBJ2-7, with TRBD2 matching 10 bases. Germline V lookup: CDR1 MNHEY, CDR2 SVGAGI. The CDR3 consists of 15 residues.

The rearrangement uses TRBV5-1 and TRBJ2-7; D unclear. This CDR3 is built from 12 residues. V was pared by 3 bases and J by 6 bases, with 10 bases between. CDR1 is SGHRS, CDR2 YFSETQ, per germline. CDR3 in DNA: TGCGCCAGCAGCTCTGATCGCGTCGAGCAGTACTTC. It is translated as CASSSDRVEQYF.

This clonotype was observed at least ten times. The rearrangement uses TRBV28 and TRBJ2-2; TRBD2 agrees at 11 bases. Germline values: CDR1 MDHEN, CDR2 SYDVKM. V shed 0 bases, J shed 6 bases, and the junction held 12 bases outside the gene matches. The CDR3 has 19 amino acids. The CDR3: CASSLWGGTSGSVSGELFF. The CDR3 DNA reads as TGTGCCAGCAGTTTATGGGGGGGGACTAGCGGCTCGGTTTCCGGGGAGCTGTTTTTT.

This clonotype came up many times. The chain recombines TRBV6-1 with TRBJ2-2, with D unresolved. The CDR3 covers 13 residues. CDR1 and CDR2 from the germline V gene are MNHNS and SASEGT. The germline V and J ends were trimmed by 7 bases and 2 bases, with 8 bases remaining between them. Written as DNA, the CDR3 is TGTGCCAGCAATAACTTTAACACCGGGGAGCTGTTTTTT. Amino acid sequence: CASNNFNTGELFF.

This clonotype turned up a few times. V usage is TRBV30 and J usage is TRBJ2-2, with a possible D match to TRBD1 (5 bases). Trimming took 0 bases from V and 0 from J, leaving 8 bases between them. From germline, CDR1 is GTSNPN and CDR2 SVGIG (reference sequence). This CDR3 region has 15 residues. The CDR3 bases are TGTGCCTGGAGTGTCGACAGCGCGAACACCGGGGAGCTGTTTTTT. Translated, it gives CAWSVDSANTGELFF.

This clonotype was recorded at least ten times. The V and J genes are TRBV7-8 and TRBJ2-1; D could derive from TRBD1 or TRBD2 (6 bases each). The CDR3 has 12 residues. Looked up from germline, CDR1 is SGHVS and CDR2 is FQNEAQ. Trimming shortened V by 4 bases and J by 9 bases, and 10 bases separated the two germline ends. CDR3 coding DNA: TGTGCCAGCAGCTCAGAGGGGGGTGAGCAGTTCTTC. This translates into CASSSEGGEQFF.

This clonotype has more than one count but fewer than ten. CDR3 DNA sequence: TGTGCCAGCAGCCAAGATCTAGGGGGGATAGACTATGGCTACACCTTC. Translation: CASSQDLGGIDYGYTF. V and J are TRBV3-1 and TRBJ1-2; D might be TRBD1 (6 bases). The CDR3 sequence is 16 residues long. Trimming shortened V by 0 bases and J by 3 bases, and 14 bases separated the two germline ends. Germline V CDR1 and CDR2: LGHDT, YNNKEL (reference sequence).

The rearrangement uses TRBV20-1 and TRBJ2-3, with TRBD2 identical over 7 bases. Per germline, CDR1 DFQATT and CDR2 SNEGSKA (reference sequence). After removal of 3 bases from V and 1 base from J, the junction contained 13 bases not matched to a gene. The CDR3 spans 17 residues. CDR3: CSASASGKGRRTDTQYF. The CDR3 DNA reads as TGCAGTGCTAGTGCCAGCGGGAAAGGGAGACGCACAGATACGCAGTATTTT.

This clonotype was seen repeatedly, ten times or more. V and J are TRBV19 and TRBJ1-5; D possibly corresponds to TRBD1 (6 bases). Germline V gene lookup returns CDR1 LNHDA and CDR2 SQIVND (reference sequence). V was clipped by 5 bases and J by 0 bases, with 17 bases between them. This CDR3 is built from 17 residues. The CDR3 sequence is CASSFRDTPYSNQPQHF. In DNA, the CDR3 is TGTGCCAGTAGTTTTCGGGACACCCCATATAGCAATCAGCCCCAGCATTTT.

The chain has TRBV3-1 and TRBJ2-5; 12 bases fit TRBD2. The DNA end is more similar to TRBJ2-1, so the J call may be wrong. This CDR3 spans 14 amino acids. CDR1 is LGHDT and CDR2 is YNNKEL in the germline V gene (reference sequence). The CDR3 here is CASSQTSGSVEQFF. The CDR3 region has the DNA TGTGCCAGCAGCCAGACTAGCGGGAGTGTTGAGCAGTTCTTC.

This clonotype was seen many times. This chain links TRBV2 with TRBJ2-5; D is undetermined. Deletions cut 8 bases from V and 3 bases from J, with 10 bases between. The V gene's germline CDR1 is SNHLY and CDR2 FYNNEI. This CDR3 has 12 amino acids. The CDR3 DNA follows: TGTGCCAGCTCGACGGAAAAAGAGACCCAGTACTTC. It codes for CASSTEKETQYF.

The J gene is TRBJ2-7, the V gene TRBV27, with 10 bases matching TRBD2. CDR1 and CDR2 (germline): MNHEY, SMNVEV (reference sequence). The CDR3 has 13 amino acids. V shed 5 bases and J 9 bases; nucleotides not matched to a gene: 7. The CDR3 region is CASSPLAGVGQYF. The CDR3 DNA is TGTGCCAGCAGTCCTCTAGCGGGAGTCGGGCAGTACTTC.

This clonotype occurred many times. V usage is TRBV13 and J usage is TRBJ2-2, with D unresolved. From germline, CDR1 is PRHDT and CDR2 FYEKMQ (reference sequence). V dropped 4 bases and J dropped 4 bases, with 16 bases sitting between them. The CDR3 covers 16 residues. The CDR3 sequence is CASSSKGTLLTGELFF. CDR3 nucleotides: TGTGCCAGCAGCTCTAAGGGTACCCTCCTCACCGGGGAGCTGTTTTTT.

This clonotype was counted ten times or more. The J gene is TRBJ2-7, the V gene TRBV15, with 10 bases lining up with TRBD2. Trimming removed 2 bases from V and 0 bases from J; junction bases left unmatched: 7. This CDR3 contains 17 residues. Germline assignment: CDR1 LNHNV and CDR2 YYDKDF (reference sequence). The chain's CDR3 is CATSRLPLAGNSYEQYF. Here the CDR3 DNA reads TGTGCCACCAGCAGACTTCCACTAGCGGGGAACTCCTACGAGCAGTACTTC.

In its sample, this clonotype was seen many times. V gene TRBV9 combines with J gene TRBJ1-6; D ambiguous. The V and J ends lost 3 bases and 3 bases respectively, with 7 bases between them. CDR3 length: 14 residues. The germline gives CDR1 SGDLS, CDR2 YYNGEE. The CDR3 spells CASSGGGYNSPLHF. In nucleotides, the CDR3 is TGTGCCAGCAGCGGTGGAGGCTATAATTCACCCCTCCACTTT.

In this sample, this clonotype turned up many times. The chain has TRBV20-1 and TRBJ2-5; 7 bases are a match to TRBD2. Germline V gene data show CDR1 as DFQATT and CDR2 as SNEGSKA (reference sequence). This CDR3 is built from 13 residues. The V segment lost 5 bases and the J segment 5 bases; nucleotides outside the gene matches: 8. The CDR3 loop is CSASPGGKETQYF. The CDR3 DNA reads TGCAGTGCTTCTCCGGGAGGCAAGGAGACCCAGTACTTC.

V usage is TRBV24-1 and J usage is TRBJ2-1; D may be TRBD1 or TRBD2 (6 bases each). CDR1 KGHDR and CDR2 SFDVKD come from the germline V gene. The CDR3 runs to 14 residues. The germline V and J ends were trimmed by 5 bases and 8 bases, with 15 bases remaining between them. CDR3 residues: CATSGRAGGDEQFF. In DNA, the CDR3 is TGTGCCACCAGTGGGAGGGCCGGGGGCGATGAGCAGTTCTTC.

Details on this clonotype: A much larger clone is a single base away; this may be a read error. The chain uses TRBV12-3 or TRBV12-4 and TRBJ1-2, with D uncertain. V lost 5 bases to trimming and J lost 4 bases, with 17 bases between them. CDR3 length: 15 residues. The CDR3 region is CASSESEGFSYGYTF. The CDR3 DNA is TGTGCCAGCAGTGAGTCGGAGGGCTTCAGCTATGGCTACACCTTC.